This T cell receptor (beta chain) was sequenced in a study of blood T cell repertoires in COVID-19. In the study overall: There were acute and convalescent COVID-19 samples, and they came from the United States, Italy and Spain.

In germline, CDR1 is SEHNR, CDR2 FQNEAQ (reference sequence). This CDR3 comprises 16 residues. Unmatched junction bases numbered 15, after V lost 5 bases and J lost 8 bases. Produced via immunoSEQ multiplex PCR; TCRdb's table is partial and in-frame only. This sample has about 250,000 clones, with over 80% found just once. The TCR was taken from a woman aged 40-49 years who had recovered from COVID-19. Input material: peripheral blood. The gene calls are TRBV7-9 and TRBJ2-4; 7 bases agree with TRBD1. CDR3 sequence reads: CASSTYSGTARDIQYF. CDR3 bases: TGTGCCAGCAGCACTTACTCCGGGACAGCGAGGGACATTCAGTACTTC.